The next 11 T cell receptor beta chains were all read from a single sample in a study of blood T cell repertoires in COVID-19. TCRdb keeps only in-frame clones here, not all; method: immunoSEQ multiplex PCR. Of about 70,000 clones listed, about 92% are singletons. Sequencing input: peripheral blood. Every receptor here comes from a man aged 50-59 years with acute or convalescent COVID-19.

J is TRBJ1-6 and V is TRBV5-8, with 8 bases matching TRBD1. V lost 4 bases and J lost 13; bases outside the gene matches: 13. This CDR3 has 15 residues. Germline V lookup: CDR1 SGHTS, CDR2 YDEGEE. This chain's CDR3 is CASSHMDRVIDPLHF. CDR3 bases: TGTGCCAGCAGCCACATGGACAGGGTCATAGATCCCCTCCACTTT.

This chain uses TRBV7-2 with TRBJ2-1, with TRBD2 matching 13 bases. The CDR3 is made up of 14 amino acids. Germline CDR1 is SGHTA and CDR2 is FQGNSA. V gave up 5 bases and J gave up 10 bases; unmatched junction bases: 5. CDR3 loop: CASSPGLAGIEQFF. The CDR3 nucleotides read TGTGCCAGCAGCCCGGGACTAGCGGGGATAGAGCAGTTCTTC.

Written as DNA, the CDR3 is TGTGCCAGCAGCTTAGTATCGGGTCCGGGGGAGCTGTTTTTT. This gives the protein CASSLVSGPGELFF. This chain connects TRBV11-2 to TRBJ2-2; D gene unclear. The V gene's germline CDR1 is SGHAT and CDR2 FQNNGV. The CDR3 sequence is 14 residues long. Trimming took 1 base from V and 8 from J, leaving 11 bases between them. Filled out from reference TRBV11-2 and TRBJ2-2, the complete variable domain reads EAGVAQSPRYKIIEKRQSVAFWCNPISGHATLYWYQQILGQGPKLLIQFQNNGVVDDSQLPKDRFSAERLKGVDSTLKIQPAKLEDSAVYLCASSLVSGPGELFFGEGSRLTVL.

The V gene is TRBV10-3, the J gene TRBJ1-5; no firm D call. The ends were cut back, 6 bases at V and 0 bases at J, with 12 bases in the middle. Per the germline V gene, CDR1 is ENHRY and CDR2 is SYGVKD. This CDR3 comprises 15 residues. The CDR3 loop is CAISPSQDSNQPQHF. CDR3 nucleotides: TGTGCCATCAGCCCCTCGCAGGATAGCAATCAGCCCCAGCATTTT.

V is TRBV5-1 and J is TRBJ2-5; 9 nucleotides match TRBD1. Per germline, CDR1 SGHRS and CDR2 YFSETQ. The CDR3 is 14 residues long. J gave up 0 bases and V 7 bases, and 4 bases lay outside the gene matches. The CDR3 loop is CASSGTGNQETQYF. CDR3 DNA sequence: TGCGCCAGCTCCGGGACAGGGAACCAAGAGACCCAGTACTTC.

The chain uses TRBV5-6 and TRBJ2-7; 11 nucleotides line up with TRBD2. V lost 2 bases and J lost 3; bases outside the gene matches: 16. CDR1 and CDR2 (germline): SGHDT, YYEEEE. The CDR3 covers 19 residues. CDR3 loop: CASSFLGSGRAYTNYEQYF. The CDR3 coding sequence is TGTGCCAGCAGCTTTTTGGGTAGCGGGAGGGCCTATACCAACTACGAGCAGTACTTC.

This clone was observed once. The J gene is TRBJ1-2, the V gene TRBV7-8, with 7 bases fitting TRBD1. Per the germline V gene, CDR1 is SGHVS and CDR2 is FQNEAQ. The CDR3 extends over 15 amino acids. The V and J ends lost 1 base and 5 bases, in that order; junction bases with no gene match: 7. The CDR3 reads CASSLGAGGKYGYTF. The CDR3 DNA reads TGTGCCAGCAGCTTAGGGGCAGGGGGGAAGTATGGCTACACCTTC.

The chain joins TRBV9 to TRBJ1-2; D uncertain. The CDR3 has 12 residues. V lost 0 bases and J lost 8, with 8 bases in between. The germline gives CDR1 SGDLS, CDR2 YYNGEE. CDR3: CASSVATGGYTF. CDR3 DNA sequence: TGTGCCAGCAGCGTAGCTACGGGGGGCTACACCTTC.

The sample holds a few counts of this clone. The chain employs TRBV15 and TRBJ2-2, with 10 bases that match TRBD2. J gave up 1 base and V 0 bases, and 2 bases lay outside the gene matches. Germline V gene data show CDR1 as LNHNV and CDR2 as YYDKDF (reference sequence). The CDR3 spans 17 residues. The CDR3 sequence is CATSRDRLAGNTGELFF. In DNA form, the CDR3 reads TGTGCCACCAGCAGAGATCGACTAGCGGGGAACACCGGGGAGCTGTTTTTT.

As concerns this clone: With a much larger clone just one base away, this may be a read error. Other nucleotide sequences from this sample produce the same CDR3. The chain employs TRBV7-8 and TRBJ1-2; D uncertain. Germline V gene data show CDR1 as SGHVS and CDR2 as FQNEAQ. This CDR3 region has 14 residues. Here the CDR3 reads CASSPASANYGYTF. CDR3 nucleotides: TGTGCCAGCAGCCCAGCGAGCGCCAACTATGGCTATACCTTC.

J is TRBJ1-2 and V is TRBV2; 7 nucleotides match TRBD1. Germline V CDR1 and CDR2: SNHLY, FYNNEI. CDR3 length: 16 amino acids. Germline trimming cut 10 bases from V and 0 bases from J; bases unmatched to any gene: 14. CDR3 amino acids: CATNLGQALTNYGYTF. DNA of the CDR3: TGTGCCACCAACCTAGGACAGGCCCTCACTAACTATGGCTACACCTTC.